The 27 T cell receptor beta chains below come from one sample, sequenced in a study of CXCR3-negative and CXCR3-positive naive CD8 T cells (dated by TCRdb to the late 2010s). Results the study describes overall, beyond this receptor: Compared with CXCR3-negative naive cells, CXCR3-positive naive cells had TRB CDR3s with higher hydrophobicity (lower Kidera factor 4), lower energy, and higher strength and volume indices.

Instrument used: NextSeq 550. The Human TCR Profiling Kit (MiLaboratory) was used to make UMI-labeled 5' RACE TRB cDNA libraries. The reads were reprocessed in TCRdb, with one entry per CDR3 protein sequence and no accompanying DNA. This sample's table lists some 140,000 distinct CDR3 sequences. The ten largest clones take up approximately 0.46% of the sample. Their antigens remain unidentified. The sequenced material came from naive CXCR3+ CD8+ T cells from blood. What this sample's cell subset or site label stands for: CD45RO-CCR7+CD27+CD95- naive CD8+ T cells expressing CXCR3 (TNR3+). These receptors all come from a human donor in good health. Some clones in this sample may be carry-over from other donors' samples.

The chain recombines TRBV7-6 with TRBJ2-7; no DNA is available, so the TRBD1 call from TCRdb remains unchecked. Germline V lookup: CDR1 SGHVS, CDR2 FNYEAQ. This CDR3 has 13 amino acids. This CDR3 reads CASSHPTGNEQYF.

This chain uses TRBV11-3 with TRBJ2-1; TCRdb proposes TRBD2, but this gene call is untestable without DNA. From germline, CDR1 is SGHNT and CDR2 YENEEA. This CDR3 is built from 18 residues. The CDR3 sequence: CASSPWTSGDGPINEQFF.

The chain uses TRBV5-1 and TRBJ2-1; TCRdb gives TRBD1 as the D gene, but with no DNA this cannot be confirmed. The CDR3 is made up of 16 amino acids. Germline CDR1 SGHRS, CDR2 YFSETQ. CDR3 sequence reads: CASSLLPGETYNEQFF. The full variable domain, with the rest looked up from reference TRBV5-1 and TRBJ2-1, is KAGVTQTPRYLIKTRGQQVTLSCSPISGHRSVSWYQQTPGQGLQFLFEYFSETQRNKGNFPGRFSGRQFSNSRSEMNVSTLELGDSALYLCASSLLPGETYNEQFFGPGTRLTVL.

The V call is TRBV29-1, the J call TRBJ1-1; there is no DNA to check the TCRdb D call of TRBD1. This CDR3 contains 11 residues. The germline V gene encodes CDR1 SQVTM and CDR2 ANQGSEA. The CDR3 is CSANRDPDAFF.

The V and J genes are TRBV9 and TRBJ2-1; the TCRdb call, TRBD2, lacks DNA for checking. The CDR3 loop spans 15 amino acids. Germline values: CDR1 SGDLS, CDR2 YYNGEE. CDR3: CASSEEGLAGDEQFF. Supplemented by reference TRBV9 and TRBJ2-1, the full variable domain reads DSGVTQTPKHLITATGQRVTLRCSPRSGDLSVYWYQQSLDQGLQFLIQYYNGEERAKGNILERFSAQQFPDLHSELNLSSLELGDSALYFCASSEEGLAGDEQFFGPGTRLTVL.

The rearrangement uses TRBV11-3 and TRBJ2-1; TCRdb's D gene call, TRBD1, goes unchecked for lack of DNA. The CDR3 sequence is 17 residues long. Germline CDR1 is SGHNT and CDR2 is YENEEA. CDR3 in amino acids: CASSLVVAQGEYNEQFF.

This chain links TRBV28 with TRBJ2-4; the D gene TCRdb calls, TRBD1, cannot be checked with no DNA. Germline CDR1 is MDHEN and CDR2 is SYDVKM. This CDR3 has 16 residues. CDR3 loop: CASSFSPGSVENIQYF.

The V gene is TRBV5-6, the J gene TRBJ2-7; TCRdb names TRBD1, which stays unverified in the absence of DNA. This CDR3 region has 15 residues. Germline CDR1 SGHDT, CDR2 YYEEEE. CDR3 sequence reads: CASSLEGGAAYEQYF.

The chain couples TRBV13 to TRBJ2-3; TCRdb lists TRBD1, though no DNA is available to test this call. The CDR3 runs to 14 residues. CDR1 is PRHDT, CDR2 FYEKMQ, per germline (reference sequence). CDR3 loop: CASSLGTVMDTQYF.

The chain combines TRBV6-6 with TRBJ1-6; without DNA, the TCRdb call of TRBD1 cannot be checked. The CDR3 consists of 17 residues. CDR1 and CDR2 from the germline V gene are MNHNY and SVGAGI (reference sequence). The CDR3 spells CASSYPPQGVLNSPLHF.

This rearrangement joins TRBV29-1 to TRBJ2-2; TCRdb picks TRBD1, but there is no DNA to check that call. CDR1 SQVTM and CDR2 ANQGSEA come from the germline V gene. This CDR3 comprises 16 residues. The chain's CDR3 is CSVEEAGQKNTGELFF.

The chain joins TRBV28 to TRBJ2-7; the TCRdb call, TRBD2, lacks DNA for checking. The CDR3 contains 16 residues. The germline V gene has CDR1 MDHEN and CDR2 SYDVKM. CDR3: CASSPYTPSGIYEQYF.

J is TRBJ2-3 and V is TRBV5-1; the D call of TRBD2 rests on TCRdb alone, since no DNA is present to check it. Germline V gene sequence: CDR1 SGHRS, CDR2 YFSETQ. The CDR3 consists of 17 residues. CDR3: CASSSGTSGGWTDTQYF. The full variable domain, with the rest looked up from reference TRBV5-1 and TRBJ2-3, is KAGVTQTPRYLIKTRGQQVTLSCSPISGHRSVSWYQQTPGQGLQFLFEYFSETQRNKGNFPGRFSGRQFSNSRSEMNVSTLELGDSALYLCASSSGTSGGWTDTQYFGPGTRLTVL.

J is TRBJ2-5 and V is TRBV10-2. This CDR3 region has 14 residues. Per the germline V gene, CDR1 is WSHSY and CDR2 is SAAADI. The CDR3 protein is CASSESWNRETQYF.

The chain joins TRBV15 to TRBJ2-2; TCRdb's D call of TRBD1 is untestable without DNA. This CDR3 is built from 14 residues. Germline assignment: CDR1 LNHNV and CDR2 YYDKDF (reference sequence). This CDR3 reads CATSVGDDTGELFF.

This chain joins TRBV5-6 and TRBJ2-4. Germline-derived CDR1 and CDR2 are SGHDT and YYEEEE. This CDR3 has 14 amino acids. The CDR3 loop reads CASSLTLAKNIQYF.

The CDR3: CASSEYRGDGEKLFF. The V and J genes are TRBV25-1 and TRBJ1-4; without DNA, the TCRdb call of TRBD1 cannot be checked. The CDR3 contains 15 residues. Germline V CDR1 and CDR2: MGHDK, SYGVNS.

The chain recombines TRBV11-2 with TRBJ2-1; TCRdb picks TRBD2, but there is no DNA to check that call. This CDR3 contains 20 residues. Germline assignment: CDR1 SGHAT and CDR2 FQNNGV. The CDR3 protein is CASSSNSIGAYSGSVDEQFF. The full variable domain, with the rest looked up from reference TRBV11-2 and TRBJ2-1, is EAGVAQSPRYKIIEKRQSVAFWCNPISGHATLYWYQQILGQGPKLLIQFQNNGVVDDSQLPKDRFSAERLKGVDSTLKIQPAKLEDSAVYLCASSSNSIGAYSGSVDEQFFGPGTRLTVL.

The genes are TRBV3-1 and TRBJ2-1; TCRdb indicates TRBD1, and absent DNA this call remains unverified. The CDR3 spans 17 residues. The germline V gene encodes CDR1 LGHDT and CDR2 YNNKEL (reference sequence). CDR3 loop: CASSQDRIGGVGNEQFF.

The chain has TRBV11-2 and TRBJ2-1; TCRdb reports TRBD1, a call that lacks DNA to check it against. Per germline, CDR1 SGHAT and CDR2 FQNNGV. The CDR3 extends over 13 amino acids. CDR3: CASSLAAGWEQFF.

The V gene is TRBV27, the J gene TRBJ2-7; TCRdb's assignment of TRBD1 cannot be checked, as there is no DNA. The CDR3 is made up of 17 amino acids. The V gene's germline CDR1 is MNHEY and CDR2 SMNVEV (reference sequence). CDR3 loop: CTSSVRRRTGGLDEQYF.

The chain uses TRBV11-2 and TRBJ2-7; TCRdb reports TRBD2, a call that lacks DNA to check it against. This CDR3 region has 16 residues. Germline assignment: CDR1 SGHAT and CDR2 FQNNGV. CDR3: CASSSGTGLASYEQYF.

This sequence joins TRBV27 and TRBJ2-1. The CDR3 totals 14 residues. CDR1 is MNHEY, CDR2 SMNVEV, per germline (reference sequence). The CDR3 region is CASSLAGWYNEQFF.

CDR3 sequence reads: CSARSATDTQYF. This chain connects TRBV29-1 to TRBJ2-3; there is no DNA to check the TCRdb D call of TRBD2. The CDR3 is made up of 12 amino acids. Germline V CDR1 and CDR2: SQVTM, ANQGSEA.

V usage is TRBV7-9 and J usage is TRBJ2-7; the TRBD1 assignment by TCRdb is unverifiable without DNA. The CDR3 is 13 amino acids. The germline gives CDR1 SEHNR, CDR2 FQNEAQ (reference sequence). CDR3 region: CASRDKDSYEQYF.

The chain links TRBV14 to TRBJ2-1; there is no DNA to check the TCRdb D call of TRBD2. This CDR3 region has 16 residues. From germline, CDR1 is SGHDN and CDR2 FVKESK. The CDR3 here is CASSQDLPGGGNEQFF.

The chain is built from TRBV7-3 and TRBJ2-1; with no DNA, the TCRdb D assignment of TRBD2 cannot be verified. Germline values: CDR1 SGHTA, CDR2 FQGTGA. This CDR3 spans 17 amino acids. CDR3 amino acids: CASSLTGGEHRYNEQFF.